These 17 T cell receptor beta chains were all obtained from the same sample, sequenced in a study of PD-1 blockade in classical Hodgkin lymphoma. Generated by immunoSEQ multiplex PCR, the TCRdb table keeps only in-frame clones and is missing some. The table records fewer than 15,000 clones, about 86% of them present only once. Time point of the sample: cycle 4 day 1 (C4D1), after five to seven weeks of nivolumab. No patient escaped relapse after autologous stem cell transplantation, and brentuximab vedotin exposure varied. Isolation of CD4+ T cells from thawed PBMCs was performed by magnetic negative selection. Sequences were derived from CD4+ T cells from blood, sampled before the fourth cycle of nivolumab. These receptors originate from a human donor with classical Hodgkin lymphoma.

This clone was seen more than once but under ten times. The V gene is TRBV11-3, the J gene TRBJ2-2; no definite D call. This CDR3 has 13 residues. CDR1 and CDR2 (germline): SGHNT, YENEEA. The V gene lost 4 bases and the J gene lost 5 bases, with 8 bases spanning the gap. Here the CDR3 reads CASSSRSTGELFF. As DNA, the CDR3 is TGTGCCAGCAGCTCACGGTCTACCGGGGAGCTGTTTTTT.

The V gene is TRBV28, the J gene TRBJ2-4; 15 bases agree with TRBD2. The CDR3 contains 18 residues. Germline trimming cut 5 bases from V and 0 bases from J; bases unmatched to any gene: 5. Germline V gives CDR1 MDHEN, CDR2 SYDVKM. CDR3 coding DNA: TGTGCCAGCAGTCCCCGGACTAGCGGGAGGGTAGCCAAAAACATTCAGTACTTC. Its translation: CASSPRTSGRVAKNIQYF.

The CDR3 nucleotides are TGTGCCAGCAGCTTAGGGAGTAGCTCCTACAATGAGCAGTTCTTC. Translation gives CASSLGSSSYNEQFF. The chain employs TRBV5-8 and TRBJ2-1; a possible D gene is TRBD2 (5 bases). Deletions cut 2 bases from V and 0 bases from J, with 9 bases between. Germline V CDR1 and CDR2: SGHTS, YDEGEE. The CDR3 contains 15 residues.

This rearrangement joins TRBV23-1 to TRBJ1-2; maybe TRBD1 (5 bases). TRBV23-1 is reported as an ORF; its role is uncertain. This CDR3 spans 19 amino acids. V lost 0 bases and J 0 bases, leaving 20 bases between the germline ends. The CDR3: CASSQSPRIGQLSNYGYTF. Here the CDR3 DNA reads TGCGCCAGCAGTCAATCCCCGAGGATCGGACAACTTTCTAACTATGGCTACACCTTC.

The rearrangement links TRBV5-4 to TRBJ2-3; 8 bases are shared with TRBD1. The V and J ends lost 0 bases and 3 bases, in that order; junction bases with no gene match: 6. The CDR3 has 16 residues. Germline assignment: CDR1 SGHNT and CDR2 YYREEE (reference sequence). The CDR3 DNA reads TGTGCCAGCAGCTTGGCCGAGACAGGGGCTACAGATACGCAGTATTTT. Encoded protein: CASSLAETGATDTQYF.

The chain carries TRBV11-2 and TRBJ2-7, with TRBD1 as a possible D gene (5 bases). Germline lookup yields CDR1 SGHAT and CDR2 FQNNGV. The CDR3 contains 13 residues. V was clipped by 5 bases and J by 9 bases, with 17 bases between them. The CDR3 DNA sequence: TGTGCCAGCAGCGGCAGGGAACGGGCCGGGCAGTACTTC. Residues: CASSGRERAGQYF.

The chain joins TRBV13 to TRBJ1-1; D remains ambiguous. This CDR3 has 15 amino acids. The germline gives CDR1 PRHDT, CDR2 FYEKMQ (reference sequence). Trimming took off 5 bases at V and 4 bases at J, with 17 bases between the two ends. The CDR3 bases are TGTGCCAGCAGCCCCAGACGGCCTCTGAGCACTGAAGCTTTCTTT. Protein sequence: CASSPRRPLSTEAFF.

The rearrangement uses TRBV14 and TRBJ1-2; maybe TRBD1 (5 bases). The CDR3 runs 14 residues. V was shortened by 5 bases and J by 7 bases, with 17 bases between the two germline ends. Germline V gene data show CDR1 as SGHDN and CDR2 as FVKESK. CDR3 nucleotide sequence: TGTGCCAGCAGCGCAGACCTCGGAGGGGTTGGCTACACCTTC. Translating it yields CASSADLGGVGYTF.

The chain links TRBV2 to TRBJ2-7; unclear D gene. Germline V gene sequence: CDR1 SNHLY, CDR2 FYNNEI. This CDR3 spans 10 amino acids. V was cut by 4 bases and J by 6 bases, with 4 bases left in between. CDR3 residues: CASSVVEQYF. CDR3 bases: TGTGCCAGCAGTGTCGTCGAGCAGTACTTC.

This clone turned up a few times. This chain links TRBV9 with TRBJ1-2; 8 nucleotides line up with TRBD1. Per the germline V gene, CDR1 is SGDLS and CDR2 is YYNGEE. Trimming at V came to 3 bases and at J to 4 bases, leaving 8 bases not matched to a gene. This CDR3 is built from 15 residues. CDR3 amino acids: CASSASAGTGYGYTF. The CDR3, as DNA: TGTGCCAGCAGCGCCTCCGCCGGGACAGGCTATGGCTACACCTTC.

This clone showed up just once. The genes are TRBV7-2 and TRBJ2-4, with D perhaps matching TRBD1 or TRBD2 (6 bases each). This CDR3 has 16 residues. CDR1 is SGHTA, CDR2 FQGNSA, per germline. Trimming took 1 base from V and 0 from J, leaving 10 bases between them. In nucleotides, the CDR3 is TGTGCCAGCAGCTTAGAAGGGGGGCTAGCCAAAAACATTCAGTACTTC. Translation gives CASSLEGGLAKNIQYF.

Turning to this clone: The junction differs from germline at one of its ends, possibly a read error. The chain uses TRBV10-3 and TRBJ2-3, with 9 bases that match TRBD2. The CDR3 totals 13 residues. From germline, CDR1 is ENHRY and CDR2 SYGVKD. CDR3: CASGRGSGSGGDF. The CDR3 bases are TGTGCCTCCGGGAGGGGTAGCGGGAGCGGGGGTGATTTT.

The genes are TRBV28 and TRBJ2-6; no firm D call. Germline CDR1 is MDHEN and CDR2 is SYDVKM. Trimming removed 3 bases from V and 1 base from J, with 7 bases in between. This CDR3 contains 15 residues. The CDR3 DNA reads as TGTGCCAGCAGTTTCCTTGGATCTGGGGCCAACGTCCTGACTTTC. Protein product: CASSFLGSGANVLTF.

The chain couples TRBV2 to TRBJ1-1; 10 bases line up with TRBD1. The CDR3 is made up of 14 amino acids. The germline V gene has CDR1 SNHLY and CDR2 FYNNEI. V lost 5 bases, J lost 4 bases, and 4 bases stayed unmatched. The CDR3 region is CASSRDRGSTEAFF. In nucleotides, the CDR3 is TGTGCCAGCAGTCGGGACAGGGGATCCACTGAAGCTTTCTTT.

The chain links TRBV7-2 to TRBJ2-5, with TRBD2 identical over 11 bases. Trimming removed 4 bases from V and 5 bases from J; junction bases left unmatched: 15. The CDR3 length is 18 residues. The germline CDR1 and CDR2 sequences are SGHTA and FQGNSA. The CDR3 DNA follows: TGTGCCAGCAGCTCTCCCTATACTAGCGGGAGAAGTTACGAGACCCAGTACTTC. It codes for CASSSPYTSGRSYETQYF.

V gene TRBV18 combines with J gene TRBJ1-6, with a tentative D call TRBD1 (6 bases). CDR3 length equals 16 residues. V lost 3 bases to trimming and J lost 8 bases, with 17 bases between them. Germline CDR1 is KGHSH and CDR2 is LQKENI. This CDR3 is CASSPLGSGAYSPLHF. The CDR3 nucleotides are TGTGCCAGCTCACCCCTAGGGTCAGGGGCCTATTCACCCCTCCACTTT. Together with reference TRBV18 and TRBJ1-6, the CDR3 gives the full variable domain: NAGVMQNPRHLVRRRGQEARLRCSPMKGHSHVYWYRQLPEEGLKFMVYLQKENIIDESGMPKERFSAEFPKEGPSILRIQQVVRGDSAAYFCASSPLGSGAYSPLHFGNGTRLTVT.

The V and J genes are TRBV27 and TRBJ2-3, with 8 bases matching TRBD2. The ends lost 3 bases at V and 6 bases at J; junction bases unmatched: 2. From germline, CDR1 is MNHEY and CDR2 SMNVEV (reference sequence). The CDR3 is 13 amino acids. This chain's CDR3 is CASSLSGGDTQYF. DNA for the CDR3: TGTGCCAGCAGTTTGTCGGGGGGGGATACGCAGTATTTT.